These 5 T cell receptor beta chains were sequenced from one sample in a study of OX40 agonist ivuxolimab in advanced cancers. Profiled with immunoSEQ multiplex PCR; TCRdb holds only in-frame clones, not every one. The sample has over 30,000 clones; around 80% are singletons. The source was CD4+ or CD8+ T cells sorted from blood, collected in a trial of the OX40 agonist ivuxolimab. Every receptor here comes from an adult with an advanced solid tumor such as melanoma, head and neck, liver or kidney cancer.

The CDR3 loop reads CASSGQATGTDTQYF. The CDR3 nucleotides read TGTGCCAGTAGTGGACAGGCGACTGGCACAGATACGCAGTATTTT. The chain is built from TRBV19 and TRBJ2-3, with 7 bases that match TRBD1. Germline-derived CDR1 and CDR2 are LNHDA and SQIVND (reference sequence). V dropped 5 bases and J dropped 1; count of bases not matched to a gene: 6. The CDR3 is 15 amino acids.

This rearrangement joins TRBV6-1 to TRBJ2-5; D remains ambiguous. Germline V gene sequence: CDR1 MNHNS, CDR2 SASEGT. Trimming took off 6 bases at V and 4 bases at J, with 15 bases between the two ends. The CDR3 consists of 14 residues. Here the CDR3 reads CASSISTVGETQYF. Written as DNA, the CDR3 is TGTGCCAGCAGCATTAGCACAGTGGGAGAGACCCAGTACTTC.

J is TRBJ2-1 and V is TRBV27; 9 bases align to TRBD2. V dropped 5 bases and J dropped 7; count of bases not matched to a gene: 15. CDR3 length: 17 amino acids. Looked up from germline, CDR1 is MNHEY and CDR2 is SMNVEV (reference sequence). The CDR3 nucleotides are TGTGCCAGCAGTCCGTCACTAGCGGGTCTTATAGGGAATGAGCAGTTCTTC. It translates to CASSPSLAGLIGNEQFF.

This clone was seen a few times. Other DNA sequences from this sample encode an identical CDR3 as well. The V and J genes are TRBV18 and TRBJ1-5; 9 nucleotides match TRBD1. The CDR3 spans 14 residues. Per germline, CDR1 KGHSH and CDR2 LQKENI. The ends lost 3 bases at V and 4 bases at J; junction bases unmatched: 1. This chain's CDR3 is CASSPGQGNQPQHF. CDR3 DNA sequence: TGTGCCAGCTCACCTGGACAGGGGAATCAGCCCCAGCATTTT.

The V and J genes are TRBV5-4 and TRBJ1-4; TRBD1 agrees at 8 bases. Germline V CDR1 and CDR2: SGHNT, YYREEE (reference sequence). This CDR3 has 15 residues. The V segment lost 3 bases and the J segment 6 bases; nucleotides outside the gene matches: 7. The CDR3, as DNA: TGTGCCAGCAGCTCCCGGACAGGGACTTATGAAAAACTGTTTTTT. Residues: CASSSRTGTYEKLFF.